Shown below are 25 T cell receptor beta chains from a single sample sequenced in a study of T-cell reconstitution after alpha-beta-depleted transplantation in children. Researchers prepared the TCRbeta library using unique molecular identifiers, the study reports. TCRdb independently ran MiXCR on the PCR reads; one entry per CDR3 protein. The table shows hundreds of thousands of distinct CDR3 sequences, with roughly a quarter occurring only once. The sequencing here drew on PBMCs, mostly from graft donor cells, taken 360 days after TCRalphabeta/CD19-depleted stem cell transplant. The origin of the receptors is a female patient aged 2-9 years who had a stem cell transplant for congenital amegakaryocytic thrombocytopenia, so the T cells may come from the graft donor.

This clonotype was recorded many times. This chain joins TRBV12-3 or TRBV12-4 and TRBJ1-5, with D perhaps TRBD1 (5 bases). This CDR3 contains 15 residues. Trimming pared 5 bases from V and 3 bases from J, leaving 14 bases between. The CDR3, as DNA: TGTGCCAGCAGTATGACCCGGGGGATCAATCAGCCCCAGCATTTT. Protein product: CASSMTRGINQPQHF.

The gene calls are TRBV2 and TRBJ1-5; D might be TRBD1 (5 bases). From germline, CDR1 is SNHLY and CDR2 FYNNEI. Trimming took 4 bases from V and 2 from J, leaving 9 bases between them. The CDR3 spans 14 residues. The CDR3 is CASSGEQGNQPQHF. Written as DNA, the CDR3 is TGTGCCAGCAGTGGAGAACAGGGCAATCAGCCCCAGCATTTT.

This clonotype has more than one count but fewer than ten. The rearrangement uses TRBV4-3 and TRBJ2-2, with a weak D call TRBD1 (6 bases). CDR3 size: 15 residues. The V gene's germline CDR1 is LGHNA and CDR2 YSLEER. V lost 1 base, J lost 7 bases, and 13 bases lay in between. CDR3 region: CASSQVKGVYGELFF. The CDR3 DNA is TGCGCCAGCAGCCAAGTAAAGGGGGTGTACGGGGAGCTGTTTTTT.

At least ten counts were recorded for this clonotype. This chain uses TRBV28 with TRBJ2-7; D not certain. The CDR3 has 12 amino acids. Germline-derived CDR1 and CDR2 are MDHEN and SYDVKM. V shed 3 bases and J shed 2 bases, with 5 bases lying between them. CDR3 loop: CASSLSPYEQYF. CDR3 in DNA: TGTGCCAGCAGTTTGAGTCCCTACGAGCAGTACTTC.

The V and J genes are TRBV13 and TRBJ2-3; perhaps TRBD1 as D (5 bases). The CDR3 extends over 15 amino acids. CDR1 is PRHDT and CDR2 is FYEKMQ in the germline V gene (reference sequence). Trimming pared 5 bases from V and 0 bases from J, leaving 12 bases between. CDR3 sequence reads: CASSMDIYSTDTQYF. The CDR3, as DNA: TGTGCCAGCAGCATGGACATCTATAGCACAGATACGCAGTATTTT. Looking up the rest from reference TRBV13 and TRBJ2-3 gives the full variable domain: AAGVIQSPRHLIKEKRETATLKCYPIPRHDTVYWYQQGPGQDPQFLISFYEKMQSDKGSIPDRFSAQQFSDYHSELNMSSLELGDSALYFCASSMDIYSTDTQYFGPGTRLTVL.

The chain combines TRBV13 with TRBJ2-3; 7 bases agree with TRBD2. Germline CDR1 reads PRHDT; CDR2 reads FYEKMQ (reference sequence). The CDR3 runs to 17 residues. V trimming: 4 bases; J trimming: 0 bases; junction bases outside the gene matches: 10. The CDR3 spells CASSSLQAGSSTDTQYF. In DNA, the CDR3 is TGTGCCAGCAGCTCCCTCCAAGCGGGATCTAGCACAGATACGCAGTATTTT.

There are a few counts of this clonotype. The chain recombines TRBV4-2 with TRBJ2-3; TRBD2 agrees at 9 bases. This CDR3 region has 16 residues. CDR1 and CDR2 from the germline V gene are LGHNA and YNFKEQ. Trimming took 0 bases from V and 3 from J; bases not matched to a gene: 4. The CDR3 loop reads CASSQELAGWTDTQYF. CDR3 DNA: TGTGCCAGCAGCCAAGAGCTAGCGGGATGGACAGATACGCAGTATTTT.

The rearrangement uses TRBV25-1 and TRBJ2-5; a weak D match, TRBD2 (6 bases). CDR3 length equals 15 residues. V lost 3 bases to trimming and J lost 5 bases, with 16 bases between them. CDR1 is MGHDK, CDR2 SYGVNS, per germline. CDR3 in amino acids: CASSDFRESSETQYF. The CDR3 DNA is TGTGCCAGCAGTGATTTCCGGGAGTCTTCGGAGACCCAGTACTTC.

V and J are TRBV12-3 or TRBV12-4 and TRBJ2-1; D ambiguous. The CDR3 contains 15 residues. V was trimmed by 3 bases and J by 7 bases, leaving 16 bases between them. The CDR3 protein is CASSFFSYGKNEQFF. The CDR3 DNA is TGTGCCAGCAGTTTTTTCTCCTACGGTAAGAATGAGCAGTTCTTC.

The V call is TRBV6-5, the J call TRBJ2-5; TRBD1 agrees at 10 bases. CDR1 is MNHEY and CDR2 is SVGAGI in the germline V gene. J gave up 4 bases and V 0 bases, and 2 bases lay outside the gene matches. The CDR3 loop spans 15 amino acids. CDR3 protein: CASSYSGTGAETQYF. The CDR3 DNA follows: TGTGCCAGCAGTTACTCCGGGACAGGGGCAGAGACCCAGTACTTC.

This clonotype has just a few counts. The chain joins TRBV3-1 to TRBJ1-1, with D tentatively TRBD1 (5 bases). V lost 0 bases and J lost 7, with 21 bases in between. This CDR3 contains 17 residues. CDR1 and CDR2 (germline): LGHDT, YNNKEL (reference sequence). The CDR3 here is CASSQDIFGGAAREAFF. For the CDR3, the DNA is TGTGCCAGCAGCCAAGATATCTTCGGAGGGGCCGCGCGTGAAGCTTTCTTT.

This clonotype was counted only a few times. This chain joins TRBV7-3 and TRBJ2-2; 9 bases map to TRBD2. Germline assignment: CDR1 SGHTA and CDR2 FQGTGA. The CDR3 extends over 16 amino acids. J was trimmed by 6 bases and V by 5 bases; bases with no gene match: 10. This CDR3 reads CASSQPSGTGPGELFF. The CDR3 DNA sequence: TGTGCCAGCAGCCAGCCTAGCGGGACTGGCCCCGGGGAGCTGTTTTTT.

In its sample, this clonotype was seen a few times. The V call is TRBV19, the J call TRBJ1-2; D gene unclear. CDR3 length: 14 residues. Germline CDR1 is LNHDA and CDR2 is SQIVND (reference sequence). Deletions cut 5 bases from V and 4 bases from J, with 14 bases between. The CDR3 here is CASSPPLQLYGYTF. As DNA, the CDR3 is TGTGCCAGTAGTCCGCCGCTACAGCTCTATGGCTACACCTTC.

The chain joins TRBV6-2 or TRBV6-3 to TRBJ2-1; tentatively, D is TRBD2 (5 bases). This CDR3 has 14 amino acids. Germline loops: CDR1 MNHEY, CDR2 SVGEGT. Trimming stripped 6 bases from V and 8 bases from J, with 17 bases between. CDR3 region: CASRTYRSGDEQFF. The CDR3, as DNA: TGTGCCAGCAGGACTTACCGGTCCGGGGATGAGCAGTTCTTC.

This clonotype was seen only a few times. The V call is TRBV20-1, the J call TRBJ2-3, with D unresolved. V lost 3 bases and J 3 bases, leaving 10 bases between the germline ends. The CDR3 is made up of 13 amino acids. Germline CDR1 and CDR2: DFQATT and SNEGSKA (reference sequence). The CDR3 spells CSASKVLTDTQYF. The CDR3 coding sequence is TGCAGTGCTAGTAAGGTTTTGACAGATACGCAGTATTTT.

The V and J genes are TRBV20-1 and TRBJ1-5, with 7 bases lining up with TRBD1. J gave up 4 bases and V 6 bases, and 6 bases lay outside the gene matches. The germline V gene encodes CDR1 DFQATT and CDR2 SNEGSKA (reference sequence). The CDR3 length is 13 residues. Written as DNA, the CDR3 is TGCAGTGCCATCCGGGACAGAAATCAGCCCCAGCATTTT. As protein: CSAIRDRNQPQHF.

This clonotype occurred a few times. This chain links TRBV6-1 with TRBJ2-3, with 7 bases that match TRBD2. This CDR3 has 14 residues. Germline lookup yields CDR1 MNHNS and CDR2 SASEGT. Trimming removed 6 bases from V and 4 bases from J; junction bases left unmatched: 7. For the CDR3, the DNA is TGTGCCAGCAGGGAGCGGGGTGGGGCAGATACGCAGTATTTT. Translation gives CASRERGGADTQYF.

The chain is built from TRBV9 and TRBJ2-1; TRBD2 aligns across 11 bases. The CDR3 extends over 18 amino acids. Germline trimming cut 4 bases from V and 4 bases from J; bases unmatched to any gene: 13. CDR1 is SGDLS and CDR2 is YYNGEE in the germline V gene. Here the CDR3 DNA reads TGTGCCAGCAGCCCCGTAGGGCTAGCGGGAGGACCTTACAATGAGCAGTTCTTC. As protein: CASSPVGLAGGPYNEQFF.

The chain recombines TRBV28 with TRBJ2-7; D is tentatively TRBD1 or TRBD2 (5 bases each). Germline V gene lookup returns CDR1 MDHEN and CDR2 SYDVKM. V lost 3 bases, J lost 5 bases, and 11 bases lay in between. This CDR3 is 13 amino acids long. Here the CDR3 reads CASSFPMGDEQYF. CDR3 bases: TGTGCCAGCAGTTTTCCTATGGGGGACGAGCAGTACTTC.

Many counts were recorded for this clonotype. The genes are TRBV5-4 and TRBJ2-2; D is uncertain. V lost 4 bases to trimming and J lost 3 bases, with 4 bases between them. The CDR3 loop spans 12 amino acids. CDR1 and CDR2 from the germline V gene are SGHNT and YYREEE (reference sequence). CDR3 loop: CASSSYTGELFF. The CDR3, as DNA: TGTGCCAGCAGCAGCTACACCGGGGAGCTGTTTTTT.

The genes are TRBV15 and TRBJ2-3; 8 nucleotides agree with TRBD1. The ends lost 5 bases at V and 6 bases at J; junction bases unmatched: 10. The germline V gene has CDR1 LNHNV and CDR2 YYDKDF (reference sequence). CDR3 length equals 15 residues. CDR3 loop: CATSAPGQVFDTQYF. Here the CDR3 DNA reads TGTGCCACCAGCGCCCCGGGACAGGTTTTTGATACGCAGTATTTT.

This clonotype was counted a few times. CDR3 sequence reads: CASSLRPQETQYF. Here the CDR3 DNA reads TGTGCCAGCAGCTTACGGCCCCAAGAGACCCAGTACTTC. The chain carries TRBV7-9 and TRBJ2-5, with D uncertain. V was pared by 2 bases and J by 1 base, with 5 bases between. The CDR3 has 13 amino acids. Germline lookup yields CDR1 SEHNR and CDR2 FQNEAQ (reference sequence).

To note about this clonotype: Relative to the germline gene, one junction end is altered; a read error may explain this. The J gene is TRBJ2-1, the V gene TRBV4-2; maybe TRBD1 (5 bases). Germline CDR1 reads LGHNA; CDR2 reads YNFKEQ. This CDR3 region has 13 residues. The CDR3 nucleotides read TGTGCCAGCAGCACACAGACAGACAATGAGCATTTCTTC. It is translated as CASSTQTDNEHFF.

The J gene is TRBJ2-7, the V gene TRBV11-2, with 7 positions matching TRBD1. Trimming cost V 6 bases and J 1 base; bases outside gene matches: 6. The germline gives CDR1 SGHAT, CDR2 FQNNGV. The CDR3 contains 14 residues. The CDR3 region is CASRKTGKSYEQYF. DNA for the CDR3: TGTGCCAGCAGGAAGACAGGGAAATCCTACGAGCAGTACTTC.

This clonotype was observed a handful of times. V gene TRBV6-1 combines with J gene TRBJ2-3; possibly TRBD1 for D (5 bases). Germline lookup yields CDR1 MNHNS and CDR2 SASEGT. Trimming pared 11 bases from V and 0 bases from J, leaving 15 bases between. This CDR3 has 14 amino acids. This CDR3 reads CASRRRQSTDTQYF. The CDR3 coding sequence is TGTGCCTCCAGACGCAGACAGAGCACAGATACGCAGTATTTT.